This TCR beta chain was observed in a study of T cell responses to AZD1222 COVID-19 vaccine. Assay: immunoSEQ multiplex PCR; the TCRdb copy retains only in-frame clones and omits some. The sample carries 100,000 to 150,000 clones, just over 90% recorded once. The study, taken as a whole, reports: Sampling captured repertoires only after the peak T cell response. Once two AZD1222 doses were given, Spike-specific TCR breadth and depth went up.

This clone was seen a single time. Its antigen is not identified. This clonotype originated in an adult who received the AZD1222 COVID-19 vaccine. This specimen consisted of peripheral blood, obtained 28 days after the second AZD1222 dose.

CDR3 in DNA: TGTGCCTGGAGTGTTAACAGGGCGTCTGGAAACACCATATATTTT. Translation gives CAWSVNRASGNTIYF. V gene TRBV30 combines with J gene TRBJ1-3; possibly TRBD1 for D (6 bases). The CDR3 has 15 amino acids. V lost 0 bases to trimming and J lost 1 base, with 10 bases between them. CDR1 is GTSNPN, CDR2 SVGIG, per germline (reference sequence).